A single sample is the source of the 29 T cell receptor beta chains below, sequenced in a study of blood T cell repertoires in COVID-19. Profiling relied on immunoSEQ multiplex PCR, and the TCRdb table lists in-frame clones only, not all of them. Among about 400,000 clones listed, more than 75% were seen once. The specimen was peripheral blood. The receptor source for this set is a human donor in a cohort sampled during active COVID-19.

This clone was found a few times. The rearrangement joins TRBV11-2 to TRBJ2-3, with 7 bases fitting TRBD2. The CDR3 spans 16 residues. Germline CDR1 SGHAT, CDR2 FQNNGV. V was clipped by 2 bases and J by 1 base; unmatched bases: 6. CDR3 loop: CASSLRGGGGTDTQYF. The DNA for the CDR3 is TGTGCCAGCAGCTTAAGGGGCGGGGGAGGCACAGATACGCAGTATTTT.

This clone has only one observation. V is TRBV7-6 and J is TRBJ2-4; weak D call: TRBD2 (6 bases). Trimming shortened V by 0 bases and J by 7 bases, and 16 bases separated the two germline ends. Germline assignment: CDR1 SGHVS and CDR2 FNYEAQ. The CDR3 sequence is 16 residues long. Here the CDR3 DNA reads TGTGCCAGCAGCTTAGCGCGTCGGGAGAGCCGGAACATTCAGTACTTC. This codes for CASSLARRESRNIQYF. The full variable domain, rest sourced from reference TRBV7-6 and TRBJ2-4, is GAGVSQSPRYKVTKRGQDVALRCDPISGHVSLYWYRQALGQGPEFLTYFNYEAQQDKSGLPNDRFSAERPEGSISTLTIQRTEQRDSAMYRCASSLARRESRNIQYFGAGTRLSVL.

The chain recombines TRBV19 with TRBJ2-1, with 9 bases lining up with TRBD2. Germline lookup yields CDR1 LNHDA and CDR2 SQIVND (reference sequence). J lost 2 bases, V lost 10 bases, and 6 bases had no gene match. The CDR3 extends over 14 amino acids. The CDR3 reads CATSSGRAYNEQFF. The DNA of the CDR3 is TGTGCCACCAGTAGCGGGAGAGCCTACAATGAGCAGTTCTTC.

This chain connects TRBV19 to TRBJ2-7; 14 nucleotides match TRBD2. This CDR3 comprises 16 residues. Germline CDR1 and CDR2: LNHDA and SQIVND (reference sequence). V was clipped by 5 bases and J by 0 bases; unmatched bases: 3. DNA for the CDR3: TGTGCCAGTAGTCCCGGGACTAGCGGGAGCTCCTACGAGCAGTACTTC. This codes for CASSPGTSGSSYEQYF.

This chain connects TRBV28 to TRBJ2-1; D is perhaps TRBD2 (6 bases). CDR1 and CDR2 from the germline V gene are MDHEN and SYDVKM. V was clipped by 5 bases and J by 9 bases, with 23 bases between them. The CDR3 consists of 16 residues. DNA for the CDR3: TGTGCCAGCAGTACCGCCTCCAGGCTAGCGTTGGGTGAGCAGTTCTTC. It is translated as CASSTASRLALGEQFF. The entire variable domain, with the rest obtained from reference TRBV28 and TRBJ2-1, is as follows: DVKVTQSSRYLVKRTGEKVFLECVQDMDHENMFWYRQDPGLGLRLIYFSYDVKMKEKGDIPEGYSVSREKKERFSLILESASTNQTSMYLCASSTASRLALGEQFFGPGTRLTVL.

The V and J genes are TRBV6-2 or TRBV6-3 and TRBJ1-5; 8 bases are a match to TRBD1. CDR1 and CDR2 from the germline V gene are MNHEY and SVGEGT. With V trimmed by 6 bases and J by 6 bases, 16 bases remained unmatched. This CDR3 is 17 amino acids long. DNA for the CDR3: TGTGCCAGCAGCCCCGGACAGGGAGGTGGTTCGGGTCAGCCCCAGCATTTT. Translated, it gives CASSPGQGGGSGQPQHF.

In nucleotides, the CDR3 is TGTGCCAGCAGCCAAGGAGTAGCGGGAGGGCCCATGGGAGAGACCCAGTACTTC. This codes for CASSQGVAGGPMGETQYF. This chain connects TRBV3-1 (or the pseudogene TRBV3-2) to TRBJ2-5; 11 positions agree with TRBD2. V lost 1 base and J lost 4; bases outside the gene matches: 11. This CDR3 contains 18 residues. Germline loops: CDR1 LGHDT, CDR2 YNNKEL (reference sequence).

This chain uses TRBV27 with TRBJ1-2; D gene uncertain. In germline, CDR1 is MNHEY, CDR2 SMNVEV (reference sequence). The CDR3 is made up of 12 amino acids. The V end lost 3 bases, the J end lost 3 bases, and 5 bases lay between the germline ends. The CDR3 nucleotides are TGTGCCAGCAGTTTTGAGGACTATGGCTACACCTTC. Encoded protein: CASSFEDYGYTF.

As concerns this clone: The junction departs from the called germline gene at one end, perhaps through a read error. The rearrangement links TRBV7-7 to TRBJ2-7; TRBD1 is a possible D gene (6 bases). The CDR3 spans 13 residues. Germline values: CDR1 SSHAT, CDR2 FNYEAQ (reference sequence). The CDR3 reads CASSSTRGYEQYF. In nucleotides, the CDR3 is TGTGCTAGCAGCTCCACAAGGGGGTACGAGCAGTACTTC.

The gene calls are TRBV19 and TRBJ2-3; 10 bases are a match to TRBD2. The ends lost 3 bases at V and 0 bases at J; junction bases unmatched: 9. Germline V gene data show CDR1 as LNHDA and CDR2 as SQIVND (reference sequence). This CDR3 has 18 residues. CDR3 in DNA: TGTGCCAGTAGTATCCCTATTAGCGGGGGGACTAGCACAGATACGCAGTATTTT. It yields the protein CASSIPISGGTSTDTQYF.

As DNA, the CDR3 is TGTGCCAGTAGCCCCGGGACAGGGGGCGCCGACACTGAAGCTTTCTTT. Translating it yields CASSPGTGGADTEAFF. V and J are TRBV19 and TRBJ1-1; 12 bases align to TRBD1. Germline V gene lookup returns CDR1 LNHDA and CDR2 SQIVND (reference sequence). The J segment lost 3 bases and the V segment lost 6 bases, leaving 8 bases of the junction unmatched. The CDR3 contains 16 residues.

The V gene is TRBV30, the J gene TRBJ2-3, with D hard to call. CDR3 size: 11 residues. The germline gives CDR1 GTSNPN, CDR2 SVGIG (reference sequence). Trimming took off 4 bases at V and 7 bases at J, with 9 bases between the two ends. CDR3 in DNA: TGTGCCTGGACTAACCCCAATACGCAGTATTTT. Its translation is CAWTNPNTQYF.

V is TRBV27 and J is TRBJ1-4; the D gene is possibly TRBD1 (5 bases). The CDR3 spans 14 residues. The V gene's germline CDR1 is MNHEY and CDR2 SMNVEV (reference sequence). The ends were cut back, 4 bases at V and 0 bases at J, with 6 bases in the middle. CDR3 amino acids: CASSSTATNEKLFF. The CDR3 DNA is TGTGCCAGCAGTTCGACAGCAACTAATGAAAAACTGTTTTTT.

This rearrangement joins TRBV14 to TRBJ2-6, with a weak D call TRBD1 (5 bases). Germline V gene sequence: CDR1 SGHDN, CDR2 FVKESK. V was pared by 1 base and J by 18 bases, with 16 bases between. The CDR3 consists of 13 residues. CDR3 amino acids: CASSQVGPWPRTF. CDR3 nucleotide sequence: TGTGCCAGCAGCCAAGTGGGGCCCTGGCCCCGGACTTTC. Together with reference TRBV14 and TRBJ2-6, the CDR3 gives the full variable domain: EAGVTQFPSHSVIEKGQTVTLRCDPISGHDNLYWYRRVMGKEIKFLLHFVKESKQDESGMPNNRFLAERTGGTYSTLKVQPAELEDSGVYFCASSQVGPWPRTFGAGSRLTVL.

The chain employs TRBV28 and TRBJ1-5; 9 bases fit TRBD1. This CDR3 is 14 amino acids long. V dropped 4 bases and J dropped 6; count of bases not matched to a gene: 4. Germline CDR1 MDHEN, CDR2 SYDVKM. CDR3 nucleotide sequence: TGTGCCAGCAGTTGGGGACAGGGTGGTCAGCCCCAGCATTTT. As protein: CASSWGQGGQPQHF.

The rearrangement uses TRBV7-8 and TRBJ2-5; TRBD2 matches at 8 bases. CDR1 and CDR2 from the germline V gene are SGHVS and FQNEAQ. V lost 1 base, J lost 2 bases, and 6 bases stayed unmatched. The length of the CDR3 is 16 residues. CDR3 region: CASSLGLAGTQETQYF. CDR3 DNA: TGTGCCAGCAGCTTAGGCCTAGCGGGTACTCAAGAGACCCAGTACTTC. Full variable domain (rest looked up from reference TRBV7-8 and TRBJ2-5): GAGVSQSPRYKVAKRGQDVALRCDPISGHVSLFWYQQALGQGPEFLTYFQNEAQLDKSGLPSDRFFAERPEGSVSTLKIQRTQQEDSAVYLCASSLGLAGTQETQYFGPGTRLLVL.

The chain employs TRBV24-1 and TRBJ2-1; TRBD2 matches at 10 bases. The germline CDR1 and CDR2 sequences are KGHDR and SFDVKD. The CDR3 totals 16 residues. The ends lost 4 bases at V and 3 bases at J; junction bases unmatched: 5. In DNA, the CDR3 is TGTGCCACCAGTGACACTAGCGGGGAATACTACAATGAGCAGTTCTTC. This codes for CATSDTSGEYYNEQFF.

In its sample, this clone was seen a few times. CDR3 amino acids: CASSVAGTVGYTF. For the CDR3, the DNA is TGTGCCAGCAGCGTAGCCGGGACAGTGGGCTACACCTTC. The gene calls are TRBV9 and TRBJ1-2; 7 bases are a match to TRBD1. The V gene's germline CDR1 is SGDLS and CDR2 YYNGEE. Unmatched junction bases numbered 4, after V lost 0 bases and J lost 8 bases. This CDR3 is 13 amino acids long.

The chain employs TRBV30 and TRBJ2-2, with 9 positions matching TRBD1. Germline-derived CDR1 and CDR2 are GTSNPN and SVGIG (reference sequence). Trimming removed 3 bases from V and 5 bases from J; junction bases left unmatched: 4. The CDR3 is 14 amino acids. CDR3 nucleotide sequence: TGTGCCTGGAGGACAGGGGGTTGGACCGGGGAGCTGTTTTTT. Encoded protein: CAWRTGGWTGELFF. The full variable domain, its missing parts supplied by reference TRBV30 and TRBJ2-2, is SQTIHQWPATLVQPVGSPLSLECTVEGTSNPNLYWYRQAAGRGLQLLFYSVGIGQISSEVPQNLSASRPQDRQFILSSKKLLLSDSGFYLCAWRTGGWTGELFFGEGSRLTVL.

The chain is built from TRBV6-1 and TRBJ1-3; TRBD1 matches at 7 bases. The junction had 6 bases not matched to a gene; V was cut back by 5 bases and J by 2 bases. The CDR3 spans 15 residues. CDR1 and CDR2 (germline): MNHNS, SASEGT. The CDR3 protein is CASSFWDSAGNTIYF. The CDR3 coding sequence is TGTGCCAGCAGTTTTTGGGACAGTGCTGGAAACACCATATATTTT.

The chain combines TRBV28 with TRBJ1-2, with D unresolved. CDR3 length equals 14 residues. The germline gives CDR1 MDHEN, CDR2 SYDVKM. V was shortened by 4 bases and J by 2 bases, with 11 bases between the two germline ends. CDR3 region: CASSSPPANYGYTF. As DNA, the CDR3 is TGTGCCAGCAGTTCACCCCCAGCGAACTATGGCTACACCTTC.

The rearrangement links TRBV27 to TRBJ2-5, with 9 bases that match TRBD2. Per the germline V gene, CDR1 is MNHEY and CDR2 is SMNVEV (reference sequence). The CDR3 runs to 14 residues. V lost 6 bases and J lost 4; bases outside the gene matches: 6. The CDR3: CASSRAGGRETQYF. The CDR3 DNA sequence: TGTGCCAGCAGCCGTGCGGGGGGGCGAGAGACCCAGTACTTC.

This clone is a singleton in its sample. The chain uses TRBV3-1 (or the pseudogene TRBV3-2) and TRBJ1-4; unclear D gene. V lost 6 bases to trimming and J lost 0 bases, with 8 bases between them. The CDR3 covers 14 residues. The germline V gene has CDR1 LGHDT and CDR2 YNNKEL (reference sequence). CDR3 loop: CASRSGATNEKLFF. The CDR3 DNA reads as TGTGCCAGCAGATCAGGCGCAACTAATGAAAAACTGTTTTTT.

A single count supports this clone. This chain uses TRBV5-1 with TRBJ2-1, with D possibly TRBD2 on 5 matching bases. Germline CDR1 reads SGHRS; CDR2 reads YFSETQ. The CDR3 has 15 amino acids. The ends were cut back, 3 bases at V and 0 bases at J, with 10 bases in the middle. The CDR3 loop reads CASSSGLNSYNEQFF. The CDR3 DNA sequence: TGCGCCAGCAGCTCCGGACTTAACTCCTACAATGAGCAGTTCTTC.

The CDR3: CASSPLSSSNQPQHF. DNA for the CDR3: TGTGCCAGTAGCCCCCTCAGTTCGAGCAATCAGCCCCAGCATTTT. The V call is TRBV19, the J call TRBJ1-5; D unresolved. CDR3 length: 15 residues. The ends were cut back, 6 bases at V and 1 base at J, with 13 bases in the middle. Germline V lookup: CDR1 LNHDA, CDR2 SQIVND (reference sequence).

The V call is TRBV7-2, the J call TRBJ2-2, with 7 bases lining up with TRBD2. The CDR3 extends over 18 amino acids. V gave up 2 bases and J gave up 5 bases; unmatched junction bases: 14. CDR1 and CDR2 from the germline V gene are SGHTA and FQGNSA. The CDR3 reads CASSLMVAGRRRTGELFF. The CDR3 bases are TGTGCCAGCAGCTTAATGGTAGCGGGCCGACGGAGGACCGGGGAGCTGTTTTTT. The whole variable domain, filled in from reference TRBV7-2 and TRBJ2-2, reads GAGVSQSPSNKVTEKGKDVELRCDPISGHTALYWYRQSLGQGLEFLIYFQGNSAPDKSGLPSDRFSAERTGGSVSTLTIQRTQQEDSAVYLCASSLMVAGRRRTGELFFGEGSRLTVL.

V usage is TRBV28 and J usage is TRBJ1-4; D not resolved. The CDR3 is 12 amino acids. Germline V gene data show CDR1 as MDHEN and CDR2 as SYDVKM. Between the trimmed V and J ends, which lost 5 bases and 10 bases, there was a span of 11 bases. The CDR3 nucleotides read TGTGCCAGCAGTCGCGACCGGAGAAAACTGTTTTTT. It translates to CASSRDRRKLFF.

This sequence joins TRBV28 and TRBJ1-1; 11 positions agree with TRBD1. Germline CDR1 and CDR2: MDHEN and SYDVKM. The ends lost 6 bases at V and 4 bases at J; junction bases unmatched: 10. The CDR3 covers 16 residues. CDR3 in amino acids: CASRGLGQGEGTEAFF. The CDR3 DNA is TGTGCCAGCAGGGGACTGGGACAGGGGGAGGGCACTGAAGCTTTCTTT.

The chain couples TRBV20-1 to TRBJ1-1; D gene uncertain. CDR1 and CDR2 from the germline V gene are DFQATT and SNEGSKA (reference sequence). The CDR3 covers 16 residues. V lost 3 bases and J 2 bases, leaving 19 bases between the germline ends. CDR3 region: CSASPTSHQANTEAFF. As DNA, the CDR3 is TGCAGTGCTAGTCCGACATCCCACCAAGCTAACACTGAAGCTTTCTTT.